This T cell receptor beta chain came from a study of CD8 T cells in ankylosing spondylitis. Quantitative molecular-barcoded 5'-RACE generated the TCR beta libraries. TCRdb passed the 5' RACE reads through MiXCR, listing each CDR3 protein once. The sample has under 300,000 distinct CDR3 sequences, roughly 10% seen once. V gave up 4 bases and J gave up 5 bases; unmatched junction bases: 3. CDR1 is SGHKS and CDR2 is YYEKEE in the germline V gene (reference sequence). This CDR3 is built from 15 residues. This clonotype was counted ten times or more. The V gene is TRBV5-5, the J gene TRBJ2-3, with 14 nucleotides matching TRBD2. The sample consisted of blood, either unsorted or a sorted T cell fraction (not recorded which). The receptor comes from a male donor with ankylosing spondylitis or in good health (not recorded which). CDR3 residues: CASSLGLAGGDTQYF. The CDR3 bases are TGTGCCAGCAGCCTCGGACTAGCGGGGGGAGATACGCAGTATTTT.